These 4 T cell receptor beta chains originate from one sample sequenced in a study of T cells in Graves' hyperthyroidism and ophthalmopathy. What was amplified from RNA transcripts were TCR beta CDR3 regions. First-round RT-PCR of the TCR CDR3 relied on the HTBI primer set. TCRdb processed the multiplex PCR reads anew with MiXCR; each CDR3 protein has one entry. The sample includes over 700,000 distinct CDR3 sequences, approximately 36% of them seen just once. The specimen sequenced was blood. The receptors stem from a woman aged 40-49 years with Graves' hyperthyroidism.

This clonotype showed up just once. Germline and junction disagree at one end, which may indicate a read error. This chain links TRBV29-1 with TRBJ2-7; the D gene is possibly TRBD1 (6 bases). The CDR3 sequence is 14 residues long. Germline V gives CDR1 SQVTM, CDR2 ANQGSEA. CDR3 sequence: CSVESQGDTYKQYF. The CDR3, as DNA: TGCAGCGTTGAGTCACAGGGTGACACCTACAAGCAGTACTTC.

There are many counts of this clonotype. The rearrangement links TRBV29-1 to TRBJ2-7; possibly TRBD2 for D (7 bases). This CDR3 is 14 amino acids long. Germline assignment: CDR1 SQVTM and CDR2 ANQGSEA. V was pared by 7 bases and J by 6 bases, with 22 bases between. The CDR3 is CSAGGINGGSEQYF. Here the CDR3 DNA reads TGCAGCGCGGGGGGCATTAACGGGGGCTCCGAGCAGTACTTC.

At least ten counts were recorded for this clonotype. This rearrangement joins TRBV10-3 to TRBJ1-6; 7 bases fit TRBD1. J was trimmed by 6 bases and V by 5 bases; bases with no gene match: 4. The CDR3 spans 14 residues. Germline V gene sequence: CDR1 ENHRY, CDR2 SYGVKD. CDR3 residues: CAISPGTANSPLHF. The CDR3 DNA reads TGTGCCATCAGTCCCGGGACAGCTAATTCACCCCTCCACTTT.

The chain carries TRBV10-3 and TRBJ2-7; TRBD2 matches at 9 bases. The CDR3 sequence is 15 residues long. The germline CDR1 and CDR2 sequences are ENHRY and SYGVKD. J lost 0 bases, V lost 4 bases, and 4 bases had no gene match. CDR3 sequence: CAISGLAADSYEQYF. CDR3 bases: TGTGCCATCAGTGGACTAGCGGCTGACTCCTACGAGCAGTACTTC.